One and the same sample provided the 24 T cell receptor beta chains below, sequenced in a study of T cell responses to AZD1222 COVID-19 vaccine. Only in-frame clones appear in the TCRdb table, and some are missing; sequencing was by immunoSEQ multiplex PCR. Of around 270,000 clones in the sample, 94% are singletons; the top ten hold 0.55%. The sample consisted of peripheral blood, taken 28 days after the second AZD1222 dose. All receptors come from an adult who received the AZD1222 COVID-19 vaccine.

The CDR3 DNA reads as TGCGCCAGCAGCTTGTTAGGCCATGGACCCAGTGGGGAAAAACTGTTTTTT. Translating it yields CASSLLGHGPSGEKLFF. The genes are TRBV5-1 and TRBJ1-4; D unresolved. This CDR3 has 17 residues. Trimming pared 1 base from V and 8 bases from J, leaving 21 bases between. Germline V gene lookup returns CDR1 SGHRS and CDR2 YFSETQ.

The chain links TRBV29-1 to TRBJ1-2; D is ambiguous. The V and J ends lost 7 bases and 8 bases respectively, with 23 bases between them. This CDR3 has 14 amino acids. Germline CDR1 SQVTM, CDR2 ANQGSEA. CDR3 DNA: TGCAGCGCTGGGAGGTTGGCGGAGGGCGGAGGCTACACCTTC. Residues: CSAGRLAEGGGYTF.

The gene calls are TRBV5-5 and TRBJ1-1; the D gene is possibly TRBD1 (5 bases). Germline CDR1 reads SGHKS; CDR2 reads YYEKEE (reference sequence). Between the trimmed V and J ends, which lost 0 bases and 5 bases, there was a span of 11 bases. The CDR3 has 14 amino acids. This chain's CDR3 is CASSLGGRETEAFF. As DNA, the CDR3 is TGTGCCAGCAGCTTGGGGGGCAGGGAAACTGAAGCTTTCTTT.

This chain connects TRBV5-1 to TRBJ1-1; D unclear. V lost 2 bases to trimming and J lost 1 base, with 6 bases between them. The CDR3 runs to 13 residues. Germline V gene sequence: CDR1 SGHRS, CDR2 YFSETQ. CDR3: CASSFRENTEAFF. CDR3 bases: TGCGCCAGCAGCTTCCGAGAGAACACTGAAGCTTTCTTT.

This sequence joins TRBV27 and TRBJ1-1; D is uncertain. V lost 2 bases and J lost 1, with 11 bases in between. Looked up from germline, CDR1 is MNHEY and CDR2 is SMNVEV (reference sequence). The CDR3 spans 15 residues. In DNA form, the CDR3 reads TGTGCCAGCAGTTTAACGGTTCAAAGGAACACTGAAGCTTTCTTT. Translation gives CASSLTVQRNTEAFF.

The chain has TRBV5-8 and TRBJ2-1, with 7 bases identical to TRBD2. This CDR3 contains 16 residues. J lost 0 bases, V lost 2 bases, and 5 bases had no gene match. CDR1 is SGHTS and CDR2 is YDEGEE in the germline V gene. The CDR3 protein is CASSFPGGSSYNEQFF. Written as DNA, the CDR3 is TGTGCCAGCAGCTTTCCGGGAGGCAGCTCCTACAATGAGCAGTTCTTC. Full variable domain (outside the CDR3, taken from reference TRBV5-8 and TRBJ2-1): EAGVTQSPTHLIKTRGQQATLRCSPISGHTSVYWYQQALGLGLQFLLWYDEGEERNRGNFPPRFSGRQFPNYSSELNVNALELEDSALYLCASSFPGGSSYNEQFFGPGTRLTVL.

This clone came up once. The DNA for the CDR3 is TGTGCCAGCAGCTTACTCCCCGGACAGGGGGGGACTGAAGCTTTCTTT. It encodes CASSLLPGQGGTEAFF. The chain is built from TRBV7-3 and TRBJ1-1, with 10 positions matching TRBD1. CDR3 length equals 16 residues. Losses at the gene ends were 2 bases for V and 5 bases for J; bases not matched to a gene: 8. CDR1 SGHTA and CDR2 FQGTGA come from the germline V gene.

The CDR3 is CASSYSNGGYNEQFF. The CDR3 DNA is TGTGCCAGCAGTTACTCGAACGGGGGGTACAATGAGCAGTTCTTC. V and J are TRBV6-5 and TRBJ2-1; 7 bases match TRBD2. This CDR3 is 15 amino acids long. The germline CDR1 and CDR2 sequences are MNHEY and SVGAGI. V shed 0 bases, J shed 4 bases, and the junction held 3 bases outside the gene matches.

The chain joins TRBV15 to TRBJ2-2; weak D call: TRBD2 (6 bases). CDR1 and CDR2 (germline): LNHNV, YYDKDF (reference sequence). Trimming removed 0 bases at V and 7 bases at J, with 12 bases between. The CDR3 is 15 residues long. The CDR3: CATSRERGWGGELFF. CDR3 bases: TGTGCCACCAGCAGAGAGCGGGGATGGGGCGGGGAGCTGTTTTTT.

This clone was counted a single time. The CDR3 DNA sequence: TGCGCCAGCGCACTAGCGGGAGGGCCGCTCTCAGATACGCAGTATTTT. The encoded protein is CASALAGGPLSDTQYF. This sequence joins TRBV5-1 and TRBJ2-3; 13 bases match TRBD2. Germline values: CDR1 SGHRS, CDR2 YFSETQ. V shed 7 bases, J shed 4 bases, and the junction held 9 bases outside the gene matches. This CDR3 region has 16 residues.

The rearrangement joins TRBV28 to TRBJ2-6; D is ambiguous. Germline V CDR1 and CDR2: MDHEN, SYDVKM. The CDR3 runs to 15 residues. The germline V and J ends were trimmed by 5 bases and 0 bases, with 8 bases remaining between them. The CDR3 DNA reads TGTGCCAGCAGTCCCTGGGGCTCTGGGGCCAACGTCCTGACTTTC. Its translation: CASSPWGSGANVLTF. Full variable domain (missing parts from reference TRBV28 and TRBJ2-6): DVKVTQSSRYLVKRTGEKVFLECVQDMDHENMFWYRQDPGLGLRLIYFSYDVKMKEKGDIPEGYSVSREKKERFSLILESASTNQTSMYLCASSPWGSGANVLTFGAGSRLTVL.

This sequence joins TRBV10-3 and TRBJ2-1; tentative D call: TRBD1 (6 bases). V lost 0 bases, J lost 1 base, and 10 bases lay in between. CDR3 size: 16 residues. The germline V gene encodes CDR1 ENHRY and CDR2 SYGVKD. The CDR3 DNA sequence: TGTGCCATCAGTGAGTCGAATCAGGGGTCCTACAATGAGCAGTTCTTC. Translated, it gives CAISESNQGSYNEQFF.

The chain recombines TRBV19 with TRBJ2-1; 7 bases are a match to TRBD1. Unmatched junction bases numbered 9, after V lost 5 bases and J lost 8 bases. The CDR3 loop spans 14 amino acids. CDR1 LNHDA and CDR2 SQIVND come from the germline V gene (reference sequence). The CDR3 is CASSFQGVADEQFF. The DNA for the CDR3 is TGTGCCAGTAGTTTTCAGGGGGTTGCGGATGAGCAGTTCTTC.

The chain has TRBV6-6 and TRBJ2-2; 7 positions match TRBD2. The germline V gene has CDR1 MNHNY and CDR2 SVGAGI (reference sequence). This CDR3 contains 14 residues. The V gene end was trimmed by 10 bases and the J gene end by 7 bases; junction bases not matched to a gene: 12. In DNA, the CDR3 is TGTGCCACCCGTAAGGGAGGGCCCATCGGGGAGCTGTTTTTT. Its translation: CATRKGGPIGELFF.

The chain is built from TRBV9 and TRBJ2-1; TRBD2 matches 7 bases. CDR3 length equals 12 residues. In germline, CDR1 is SGDLS, CDR2 YYNGEE. V shed 7 bases and J 10 bases; nucleotides not matched to a gene: 8. The CDR3 is CASEGSGKEQFF. CDR3 DNA: TGTGCCAGCGAGGGGAGCGGGAAGGAGCAGTTCTTC.

The chain uses TRBV21-1 and TRBJ1-4; the tabulated D call, TRBD1, remains unverified against the DNA. TRBV21-1 is assigned pseudogene status. This CDR3 region has 17 residues. The CDR3 loop reads CASSKEGGKVSNEKLFF. The DNA of the CDR3 is TGTGCCAGCAGCAAAGAAGGGGGCAAGGTATCTAATGAAAAACTGTTTTTT.

The J gene is TRBJ2-2, the V gene TRBV4-1; D may be TRBD1 (6 bases). Germline V lookup: CDR1 MGHRA, CDR2 YSYEKL. The CDR3 spans 15 residues. The ends were cut back, 1 base at V and 1 base at J, with 7 bases in the middle. The CDR3 DNA reads TGCGCCAGCAGCCAAGTACAGGGGAACACCGGGGAGCTGTTTTTT. Protein product: CASSQVQGNTGELFF.

This chain links TRBV28 with TRBJ1-3, with D possibly TRBD1 on 5 matching bases. V shed 6 bases and J shed 2 bases, with 14 bases lying between them. This CDR3 is 15 amino acids long. In germline, CDR1 is MDHEN, CDR2 SYDVKM. CDR3 region: CASSPSGGAGNTIYF. CDR3 in DNA: TGTGCCAGCAGCCCATCGGGGGGGGCTGGAAACACCATATATTTT.

V gene TRBV27 combines with J gene TRBJ2-7; 8 positions agree with TRBD2. The CDR3 is made up of 13 amino acids. Germline V gene data show CDR1 as MNHEY and CDR2 as SMNVEV (reference sequence). Trimming removed 3 bases from V and 6 bases from J; junction bases left unmatched: 4. CDR3 DNA sequence: TGTGCCAGCAGTTTCCGACTAGCGAGCGAGCAGTACTTC. Translating it yields CASSFRLASEQYF.

The chain uses TRBV12-5 and TRBJ1-2, with no clear D. There are 13 residues in the CDR3. The ends were cut back, 7 bases at V and 1 base at J, with 10 bases in the middle. The V gene's germline CDR1 is LGHNT and CDR2 FRNRAP. CDR3 region: CASALGGNYGYTF. The CDR3, as DNA: TGTGCTAGTGCCCTAGGAGGTAACTATGGCTACACCTTC.

V gene TRBV28 combines with J gene TRBJ2-7; 14 bases map to TRBD2. This CDR3 spans 16 amino acids. After removal of 4 bases from V and 3 bases from J, the junction contained 5 bases not matched to a gene. Germline CDR1 and CDR2: MDHEN and SYDVKM. The CDR3 DNA follows: TGTGCCAGCAGTTATGGGACTAGCGGGAGAAACTACGAGCAGTACTTC. It translates to CASSYGTSGRNYEQYF.

This chain connects TRBV15 to TRBJ1-1, with D hard to call. Germline CDR1 is LNHNV and CDR2 is YYDKDF (reference sequence). The germline V and J ends were trimmed by 3 bases and 11 bases, with 10 bases remaining between them. The CDR3 contains 11 residues. CDR3 loop: CATSRGFGAFF. The CDR3 DNA is TGTGCCACCAGCAGGGGGTTCGGGGCTTTCTTT.

This chain uses TRBV28 with TRBJ1-2, with unresolved D. CDR3 length: 14 amino acids. CDR1 MDHEN and CDR2 SYDVKM come from the germline V gene. V was pared by 3 bases and J by 3 bases, with 11 bases between. CDR3: CASSFTGMYYGYTF. In DNA, the CDR3 is TGTGCCAGCAGTTTCACGGGGATGTACTATGGCTACACCTTC.

V usage is TRBV18 and J usage is TRBJ2-5; D possibly corresponds to TRBD1 (5 bases). The CDR3 extends over 13 amino acids. V was cut by 2 bases and J by 1 base, with 5 bases left in between. Germline V gene lookup returns CDR1 KGHSH and CDR2 LQKENI. The CDR3 DNA reads as TGTGCCAGCTCACCAGGGGCCCAAGAGACCCAGTACTTC. Translating gives CASSPGAQETQYF.